One and the same sample provided the 23 T cell receptor beta chains below, sequenced in a study of TIL therapy for anti-PD-1-resistant metastatic lung cancer (dated by TCRdb to the early 2020s). Read against the paper, the sample's time point label means: pre-treatment sample, taken before nivolumab and TIL therapy. The baseline tumor samples were excised metastases, mostly pleural nodules or supraclavicular lymph nodes, taken from the same resection that was used to grow TIL. The immunoSEQ v3 hsTCRB kit was used to amplify TCR beta CDR3 regions from genomic DNA through bias-controlled multiplex PCR. Not all clones reach the TCRdb copy of this immuneACCESS table, which keeps in-frame sequences only. Checked studies attribute under half of the gap to unresolved V genes and leave the rest unexplained. The sample table shows about 14,000 clones, and approximately 66% are seen once. The ten largest make up 9% to 10% of the sample.

This specimen was tumor tissue, taken at baseline. The receptors were gathered from a woman between 30 and 85 years old with non-small cell lung cancer.

V usage is TRBV12-5 and J usage is TRBJ1-1, with 9 positions matching TRBD1. The CDR3 spans 15 residues. V lost 4 bases to trimming and J lost 1 base; unmatched junction nucleotides: 4. The germline CDR1 and CDR2 sequences are LGHNT and FRNRAP. The CDR3 DNA sequence: TGTGCTAGTGGTTCCTCGGACAGGGGGAACACTGAAGCTTTCTTT. Translation: CASGSSDRGNTEAFF.

This sequence joins TRBV2 and TRBJ2-7; 7 bases fit TRBD1. The length of the CDR3 is 13 residues. The germline V gene has CDR1 SNHLY and CDR2 FYNNEI. The junction had 2 bases not matched to a gene; V was cut back by 4 bases and J by 2 bases. The CDR3 coding sequence is TGTGCCAGCAGTGGCCAGGGGGCCTACGAGCAGTACTTC. Protein sequence: CASSGQGAYEQYF.

The V gene is TRBV10-3, the J gene TRBJ1-2; D call uncertain. This CDR3 comprises 15 residues. In germline, CDR1 is ENHRY, CDR2 SYGVKD. The V end was cut by 0 bases, the J end by 2 bases, with 10 bases between. The CDR3 DNA follows: TGTGCCATCAGTGAGTCATCGGAAGAGAACTATGGCTACACCTTC. This translates into CAISESSEENYGYTF.

The V gene is TRBV6-1, the J gene TRBJ1-1; D not certain. Germline CDR1 is MNHNS and CDR2 is SASEGT. This CDR3 has 14 amino acids. The ends were cut back, 7 bases at V and 1 base at J, with 13 bases in the middle. The CDR3 nucleotides are TGTGCCAGCATTATATTAAGTCGGAACACTGAAGCTTTCTTT. Residues: CASIILSRNTEAFF.

The chain couples TRBV7-6 to TRBJ1-3; D not resolved. V was pared by 5 bases and J by 3 bases, with 8 bases between. The CDR3 is 13 residues long. CDR1 and CDR2 (germline): SGHVS, FNYEAQ. In nucleotides, the CDR3 is TGTGCCAGCAGCATGACCCATGGAAACACCATATATTTT. As protein: CASSMTHGNTIYF.

The rearrangement links TRBV19 to TRBJ1-5; D call uncertain. The germline V gene encodes CDR1 LNHDA and CDR2 SQIVND (reference sequence). The CDR3 runs 13 residues. V was pared by 9 bases and J by 3 bases, with 12 bases between. The CDR3: CASRDNFNQPQHF. The CDR3 DNA reads TGTGCCAGCCGCGACAATTTCAATCAGCCCCAGCATTTT.

This clone was picked up a small number of times. The V gene is TRBV4-2, the J gene TRBJ2-1; 8 nucleotides line up with TRBD2. J gave up 4 bases and V 3 bases, and 20 bases lay outside the gene matches. The germline CDR1 and CDR2 sequences are LGHNA and YNFKEQ. The CDR3 spans 20 residues. The DNA for the CDR3 is TGTGCCAGCAGCCAGTTTAAGGTGGGGCGGGGGGTTTCTGTGTACAATGAGCAGTTCTTC. Its protein is CASSQFKVGRGVSVYNEQFF.

CDR3 DNA: TGCGCCAGCAGCTGGGACAGGACGAGCGCTGAAGCTTTCTTT. Translating it yields CASSWDRTSAEAFF. The chain uses TRBV5-1 and TRBJ1-1; 8 bases line up with TRBD1. The trim removed 3 bases at V and 6 bases at J, leaving 7 bases unmatched. The CDR3 loop spans 14 amino acids. CDR1 and CDR2 from the germline V gene are SGHRS and YFSETQ.

In its sample, this clone was seen a few times. The chain uses TRBV9 and TRBJ2-5; 7 bases are a match to TRBD2. V shed 0 bases, J shed 6 bases, and the junction held 14 bases outside the gene matches. This CDR3 region has 17 residues. The germline V gene encodes CDR1 SGDLS and CDR2 YYNGEE. The CDR3 DNA reads TGTGCCAGCAGCGTAGATCCTTCTGGCGGGAGTTCGAAGACCCAGTACTTC. Translated, it gives CASSVDPSGGSSKTQYF.

J is TRBJ2-7 and V is TRBV15, with unresolved D. CDR1 and CDR2 from the germline V gene are LNHNV and YYDKDF (reference sequence). This CDR3 has 13 amino acids. Trimming removed 0 bases from V and 2 bases from J, with 5 bases in between. The CDR3 reads CATSRDRTYEQYF. In nucleotides, the CDR3 is TGTGCCACCAGCAGAGACAGGACCTACGAGCAGTACTTC.

The chain is built from TRBV27 and TRBJ1-1; weak D call: TRBD1 (5 bases). The CDR3 totals 11 residues. The V end lost 4 bases, the J end lost 8 bases, and 8 bases lay between the germline ends. Germline-derived CDR1 and CDR2 are MNHEY and SMNVEV (reference sequence). The CDR3 DNA reads as TGTGCCAGCAGTTGGGGACCAGAAGCTTTCTTT. Its translation is CASSWGPEAFF.

The genes are TRBV10-3 and TRBJ2-1, with a possible D match to TRBD2 (6 bases). V shed 0 bases and J shed 12 bases, with 18 bases lying between them. This CDR3 spans 15 amino acids. The germline gives CDR1 ENHRY, CDR2 SYGVKD. CDR3 residues: CAISESPGELIGQFF. CDR3 DNA sequence: TGTGCCATCAGTGAGTCCCCGGGGGAACTCATCGGGCAGTTCTTC.

This clone was seen a handful of times. The CDR3 protein is CASSYTSGPYGYTF. CDR3 coding DNA: TGTGCCAGCAGTTACACCTCAGGGCCCTATGGCTACACCTTC. The rearrangement uses TRBV6-5 and TRBJ1-2; TRBD1 is a possible D gene (5 bases). V lost 2 bases and J lost 4, with 11 bases in between. This CDR3 is 14 amino acids long. Germline lookup yields CDR1 MNHEY and CDR2 SVGAGI.

The table lists this clone with a count of one. Other DNA variants within this sample encode the same CDR3. The chain couples TRBV19 to TRBJ1-2; the match to TRBD1 covers 9 bases. The J segment lost 4 bases and the V segment lost 3 bases, leaving 6 bases of the junction unmatched. The CDR3 covers 15 residues. CDR1 and CDR2 from the germline V gene are LNHDA and SQIVND (reference sequence). CDR3 sequence: CASSMSGTGIYGYTF. The CDR3 nucleotides read TGTGCCAGTAGTATGAGCGGGACAGGGATCTATGGCTACACCTTC.

The rearrangement joins TRBV5-1 to TRBJ1-2, with no clear D. Trimming took 5 bases from V and 7 from J, leaving 18 bases between them. Germline V gene sequence: CDR1 SGHRS, CDR2 YFSETQ. The CDR3 covers 14 residues. CDR3 region: CASRYMDVVSGYTF. The CDR3 DNA follows: TGCGCCAGCAGGTATATGGACGTTGTAAGTGGCTACACCTTC. The full variable domain, in which reference TRBV5-1 and TRBJ1-2 provide the parts outside the CDR3, is KAGVTQTPRYLIKTRGQQVTLSCSPISGHRSVSWYQQTPGQGLQFLFEYFSETQRNKGNFPGRFSGRQFSNSRSEMNVSTLELGDSALYLCASRYMDVVSGYTFGSGTRLTVV.

CDR3 amino acids: CASSIDFGAVAGGKTQYF. Here the CDR3 DNA reads TGTGCCAGTAGTATAGATTTTGGCGCGGTAGCGGGGGGGAAGACCCAGTACTTC. This chain uses TRBV19 with TRBJ2-5; TRBD2 aligns across 11 bases. V lost 0 bases, J lost 6 bases, and 12 bases stayed unmatched. Germline V gene data show CDR1 as LNHDA and CDR2 as SQIVND (reference sequence). The CDR3 is 18 residues long.

The genes are TRBV27 and TRBJ2-7; 8 bases are a match to TRBD2. Germline V gives CDR1 MNHEY, CDR2 SMNVEV (reference sequence). CDR3 length: 14 residues. The CDR3 sequence: CSAGDPSSSYEQYF. The CDR3 DNA reads TGTTCAGCGGGAGACCCATCATCGTCCTACGAGCAGTACTTC.

The V call is TRBV5-1, the J call TRBJ2-5; 7 bases line up with TRBD2. V shed 4 bases and J 7 bases; nucleotides not matched to a gene: 16. Germline lookup yields CDR1 SGHRS and CDR2 YFSETQ. The CDR3 is 16 residues long. This chain's CDR3 is CASSDPGERGRWTQYF. The CDR3 DNA is TGCGCCAGCAGCGATCCCGGGGAGCGGGGACGATGGACCCAGTACTTC.

The sample holds a few counts of this clone. This rearrangement joins TRBV9 to TRBJ1-6; no clear D gene. Between the trimmed V and J ends, which lost 0 bases and 11 bases, there was a span of 9 bases. Germline-derived CDR1 and CDR2 are SGDLS and YYNGEE. This CDR3 has 13 residues. CDR3 in DNA: TGTGCCAGCAGCGTAGAACAGTGGGCACCCCTCCACTTT. It yields the protein CASSVEQWAPLHF. Variable domain in full (rest from reference TRBV9 and TRBJ1-6): DSGVTQTPKHLITATGQRVTLRCSPRSGDLSVYWYQQSLDQGLQFLIQYYNGEERAKGNILERFSAQQFPDLHSELNLSSLELGDSALYFCASSVEQWAPLHFGNGTRLTVT.

This chain links TRBV11-3 with TRBJ2-2, with D unclear. V lost 0 bases to trimming and J lost 2 bases, with 10 bases between them. The CDR3 is made up of 16 amino acids. In germline, CDR1 is SGHNT, CDR2 YENEEA. CDR3 residues: CASSLDNRPNTGELFF. Written as DNA, the CDR3 is TGTGCCAGCAGCTTAGATAACCGACCCAACACCGGGGAGCTGTTTTTT.

The rearrangement links TRBV6-5 to TRBJ2-7, with TRBD1 matching over 7 bases. Germline-derived CDR1 and CDR2 are MNHEY and SVGAGI. The CDR3 totals 15 residues. The V gene end was trimmed by 4 bases and the J gene end by 2 bases; junction bases not matched to a gene: 8. The CDR3 spells CASSSEADRTYEQYF. In DNA form, the CDR3 reads TGTGCCAGCAGTTCGGAGGCGGACAGGACCTACGAGCAGTACTTC.

The V gene is TRBV5-8, the J gene TRBJ1-5, with TRBD1 matching over 7 bases. Germline CDR1 reads SGHTS; CDR2 reads YDEGEE. There are 15 residues in the CDR3. With V trimmed by 5 bases and J by 6 bases, 11 bases remained unmatched. Here the CDR3 reads CASRRTDRVGQPQHF. Written as DNA, the CDR3 is TGTGCCAGCAGACGGACTGACAGGGTGGGTCAGCCCCAGCATTTT.

The chain recombines TRBV7-8 with TRBJ2-7, with TRBD1 matching 7 bases. The germline CDR1 and CDR2 sequences are SGHVS and FQNEAQ. CDR3 length: 14 residues. The J segment lost 3 bases and the V segment lost 5 bases, leaving 7 bases of the junction unmatched. CDR3 residues: CASSPGRQGYEQYF. DNA of the CDR3: TGTGCCAGCAGCCCAGGACGACAGGGCTACGAGCAGTACTTC. Together with reference TRBV7-8 and TRBJ2-7, the CDR3 gives the full variable domain: GAGVSQSPRYKVAKRGQDVALRCDPISGHVSLFWYQQALGQGPEFLTYFQNEAQLDKSGLPSDRFFAERPEGSVSTLKIQRTQQEDSAVYLCASSPGRQGYEQYFGPGTRLTVT.